One T cell receptor beta chain is described in this entry. Its cognate antigen has yet to be identified. Base qualities were left out, and no much larger clone turns up one base away. This entry is derived from a study of response to subunit inactivated influenza vaccine (dated by TCRdb to 2016 to 2019). As for the study more broadly: The study used deep quantitative T cell receptor repertoire profiling to track responses to a trivalent subunit inactivated influenza vaccine.

Points the paper makes about the study in general: According to the authors, only a limited number of new T cells may be recruited by each seasonal influenza vaccination.

Based on the germline V gene (reference sequence), the CDR1 and CDR2 sequences are MNHEY and SMNVEV. Trimming leaves V shorter by 6 bases and J shorter by 7 bases, with the junction holding 10 bases beyond the gene matches. Reading from cysteine to phenylalanine, the CDR3 counts 14 amino acids. This entry keeps only the CDR3 DNA: 42 bases, framed from base 1. Libraries were constructed by RT-PCR. Sequencing instrument: Illumina HiSeq 2500. TCRdb reran the public reads through fastp at Q25 and MiXCR, keeping productive beta chains. Every distinct CDR3 protein forms one entry, paired with its most common genes and DNA. This sample holds more than 200,000 distinct CDR3 sequences; more than 9% were observed only once. Of the sample, over 6.5% falls within the top ten clones.

The V and J genes are TRBV27 and TRBJ1-2; TRBD1 aligns with 8 central bases. This clonotype originated in a man in his fifties who received an inactivated influenza vaccine. Donor details come from another sample of the same person, matched by shared clones. Sample: non-naive T cells sorted from PBMCs, taken less than 15 days before vaccination. The sample's cell subset or site, from its label and the paper: memory T cell fraction. The nucleotides are TGTGCCAGCAGGAGAGGGACAGGCTCATCTGGCTACACCTTC. Translated, this is CASRRGTGSSGYTF.